This TCR beta chain derives from a study of T cell responses to AZD1222 COVID-19 vaccine. This clone came up a few times. Some clones are missing from TCRdb's copy, which holds only in-frame ones; the method was immunoSEQ multiplex PCR. The sample holds roughly 120,000 clones; over 75% are singletons and the top ten take more than 15%. The CDR3 sequence is 15 residues long. Germline CDR1 reads WNHNN; CDR2 reads SYGVQD (reference sequence). V shed 6 bases, J shed 5 bases, and the junction held 9 bases outside the gene matches. The chain links TRBV10-1 to TRBJ2-7; 11 nucleotides line up with TRBD2. Sequences were derived from peripheral blood, sampled on day 0 of AZD1222 vaccination. The TCR comes from an adult in good health. CDR3 sequence: CASRVTSGSSHEQYV. The CDR3 DNA is TGCGCCAGCAGAGTTACTAGCGGGAGCAGCCACGAGCAGTACGTC.